Described below is a single T cell receptor (beta chain) sequence and its context. This clone appeared a single time. Its antigen specificity is not known. No much larger clonotype is one base removed from it; base qualities were not supplied. There are 14 amino acids in the CDR3, from cysteine to phenylalanine inclusive. Only the CDR3 DNA is retained, 42 bases long and in frame from the first base. Trimmed from V: 5 bases; trimmed from J: 6 bases; junction bases lacking a gene match: 6. Based on the germline V gene, the CDR1 and CDR2 sequences are MNHEY and SVGEGT. In the prospective study, participants were about 18 to 95 years old, resided in 24 geographic areas of the United States, and were enrolled through a virtual design. To assign participants to cohorts, the prospective study relied on clinical history that participants themselves reported in a screening survey and a study questionnaire. For ImmuneRACE Cohort 3, a participant was defined as recovered based on two consecutive negative NP/OP PCR tests, clearance by a healthcare professional, or resolution of symptoms. Each participant in the prospective study had whole blood, serum and a nasopharyngeal or oropharyngeal swab collected by mobile phlebotomists. Additional blood draws and questionnaires over an approximately 2-month period could optionally be provided by prospective study participants. Blood samples from the prospective study were shipped frozen or at room temperature prior to DNA extraction.

The data originate from a study of blood T cell repertoires in COVID-19 (TCRdb year 2020). With respect to the entire study: The collaborator samples originated in the United States, Italy and Spain and spanned the acute and convalescent phases of COVID-19. HLA class I and class II types, where available, came from metadata supplied by the sample provider rather than from assay-based typing. The sample metadata nearly always contained a de-identified subject ID, COVID-19 status, age in years and sex. The material from the prospective study consisted of cDNA or gDNA derived from T cells, B-cell-depleted T cells, or PBMCs. The repertoires were made available in a free public database intended to serve as a resource for research on the immune response to SARS-CoV-2. Subjects who had been exposed to COVID-19, were actively infected with it, or had recovered from it provided the deeply sampled blood TCRbeta repertoires that made up the dataset. Samples came from the ongoing ImmuneRACE study (first 160 participants) plus 1,254 subjects from 6 global collaborators. Study-wide findings and limitations: The amount of clinical and demographic metadata varied by source and participant and was provided uncurated.

TCRbeta CDR3 regions were amplified from genomic DNA using the immunoSEQ Assay, a bias-controlled multiplex PCR. The original methods were these. The number of nucleated cells in each sample was estimated by amplification of reference gene primers within the assay. To quantify the absolute abundance of each unique TCRbeta CDR3 rearrangement, sequence reads were collapsed and filtered. For each sample, productive Simpson clonality was calculated as the square root of Simpson's diversity index over productive rearrangements. The clones in this table, taken by TCRdb from immuneACCESS, are in-frame only. Not every clone is retained; where verified, under half of the shortfall comes from an unresolved V gene, and the cause of the rest is unknown. For V, J and clone size, that table is used; D and trimming come from the DNA. The sample contains about 380,000 clones, more than 70% of them found a single time. Roughly 1.2% of the sample belongs to the ten largest clones.

Recombination joined TRBV6-2 or TRBV6-3 with TRBJ1-2, and TRBD1 matches 10 of the central bases. The sample comprised PBMCs or T cells enriched from blood (not recorded which). The TCR sequence derives from a woman aged 18-30 years who had recovered from COVID-19. The sequenced DNA is TGTGCCAGCAGTCACGGACAGGGGGGAAATGGCTACACCTTC. This codes for CASSHGQGGNGYTF.